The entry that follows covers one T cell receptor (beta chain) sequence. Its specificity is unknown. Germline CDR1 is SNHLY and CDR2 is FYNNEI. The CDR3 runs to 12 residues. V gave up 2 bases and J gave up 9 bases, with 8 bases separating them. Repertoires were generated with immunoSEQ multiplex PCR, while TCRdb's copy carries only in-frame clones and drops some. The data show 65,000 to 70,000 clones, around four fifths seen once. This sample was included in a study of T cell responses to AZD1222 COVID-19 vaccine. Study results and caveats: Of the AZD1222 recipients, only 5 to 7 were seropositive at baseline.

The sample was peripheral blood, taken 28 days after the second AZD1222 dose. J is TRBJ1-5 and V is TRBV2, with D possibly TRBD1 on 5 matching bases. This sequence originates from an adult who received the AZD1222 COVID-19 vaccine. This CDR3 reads CASSETGGPQHF. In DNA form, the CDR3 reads TGTGCCAGCAGTGAAACAGGTGGGCCCCAGCATTTT.